Shown below are 26 T cell receptor beta chains from a single sample sequenced in a study of T cells in Graves' hyperthyroidism and ophthalmopathy. TCR beta CDR3 regions were amplified from RNA. With the HTBI primer set, the TCR CDR3 went through a first round of RT-PCR. TCRdb re-called the multiplex PCR reads with MiXCR, one entry per CDR3 protein. Here the sample spans nearly 600,000 distinct CDR3 sequences, approximately 15% being singletons. Sample: blood. Receptor source: a woman between 25 and 40 years old with Graves' hyperthyroidism that later progressed to Graves' ophthalmopathy.

The CDR3 sequence: CASSEPSKVLNTGELFF. CDR3 DNA: TGTGCCAGCAGCGAGCCTAGCAAGGTCCTGAACACCGGGGAGCTGTTTTTT. The rearrangement uses TRBV9 and TRBJ2-2; tentatively, D is TRBD2 (5 bases). Germline CDR1 reads SGDLS; CDR2 reads YYNGEE. The CDR3 spans 17 residues. V shed 3 bases and J shed 1 base, with 16 bases lying between them.

The J gene is TRBJ2-2, the V gene TRBV12-3 or TRBV12-4, with TRBD2 matching 10 bases. The CDR3 has 16 residues. V trimming: 3 bases; J trimming: 7 bases; junction bases outside the gene matches: 8. DNA of the CDR3: TGTGCCAGCAGTTTGGTCCTAGCGGGGGTTGGCGGGGAGCTGTTTTTT. Its protein is CASSLVLAGVGGELFF.

To note about this clonotype: A read error is possible here, since a much larger clone lies one base away. This CDR3 is missing its conserved last phenylalanine or tryptophan, likely due to a read error. The chain employs TRBV18 and TRBJ1-2; D unresolved. The CDR3 runs to 12 residues. The V end lost 7 bases, the J end lost 1 base, and 7 bases lay between the germline ends. In germline, CDR1 is KGHSH, CDR2 LQKENI. CDR3 sequence (DNA): TGTGCCAGCTACGGGGATAACTATGGCTACACCCTC. Translated: CASYGDNYGYTL.

This clonotype occurred a few times. The V call is TRBV9, the J call TRBJ1-6; D gene ambiguous. The germline V gene has CDR1 SGDLS and CDR2 YYNGEE. Between the trimmed V and J ends, which lost 0 bases and 7 bases, there was a span of 11 bases. The CDR3 consists of 15 residues. CDR3 amino acids: CASSVGPGSNSPLHF. The CDR3 region has the DNA TGTGCCAGCAGCGTAGGGCCAGGATCAAATTCACCCCTCCACTTT.

This clonotype was seen many times. The rearrangement links TRBV6-6 to TRBJ2-5; D may be TRBD1 or TRBD2 (5 bases each). V shed 2 bases and J shed 3 bases, with 16 bases lying between them. CDR1 MNHNY and CDR2 SVGAGI come from the germline V gene (reference sequence). The CDR3 length is 16 residues. The CDR3 coding sequence is TGTGCCAGCAGTTACGGGACCCCGGAGTGGGAAGAGACCCAGTACTTC. Amino acid sequence: CASSYGTPEWEETQYF.

This clonotype was observed a handful of times. This sequence joins TRBV27 and TRBJ1-5, with D possibly being TRBD1 (5 bases). The CDR3 has 14 residues. The ends were cut back, 8 bases at V and 3 bases at J, with 14 bases in the middle. Germline CDR1 MNHEY, CDR2 SMNVEV (reference sequence). In nucleotides, the CDR3 is TGTGCCAGCGGTTCCGGGGCCACCAATCAGCCCCAGCATTTT. Translation gives CASGSGATNQPQHF.

In this sample, this clonotype turned up many times. The J gene is TRBJ1-3, the V gene TRBV19; D not certain. The CDR3 is 14 amino acids. CDR1 and CDR2 from the germline V gene are LNHDA and SQIVND (reference sequence). Between the trimmed V and J ends, which lost 3 bases and 0 bases, there was a span of 6 bases. CDR3 protein: CASSMVSSGNTIYF. CDR3 in DNA: TGTGCCAGTAGTATGGTCTCCTCTGGAAACACCATATATTTT.

This clonotype came up many times. The V gene is TRBV2, the J gene TRBJ2-4, with TRBD1 matching 9 bases. Germline V lookup: CDR1 SNHLY, CDR2 FYNNEI. The V gene end was trimmed by 6 bases and the J gene end by 8 bases; junction bases not matched to a gene: 8. This CDR3 has 14 residues. DNA of the CDR3: TGTGCCAGCAGACCTACGACAGGGGGTGACATTCAGTACTTC. Its translation is CASRPTTGGDIQYF.

The table lists this clonotype with a few counts. The CDR3 DNA reads TGTGCCAGCAATGGACATACCAATTCACCCCTCCACTTT. This codes for CASNGHTNSPLHF. The chain joins TRBV2 to TRBJ1-6; D possibly corresponds to TRBD1 (5 bases). CDR3 size: 13 residues. Germline V lookup: CDR1 SNHLY, CDR2 FYNNEI. The V end was cut by 7 bases, the J end by 7 bases, with 11 bases between.

This clonotype was seen at least ten times. V and J are TRBV6-2 or TRBV6-3 and TRBJ2-1; D call uncertain. Trimming cost V 2 bases and J 8 bases, with 13 bases left between them. This CDR3 comprises 14 residues. Germline CDR1 and CDR2: MNHEY and SVGEGT. CDR3 coding DNA: TGTGCCAGCAGTTACCGGTCTAATGCTCATGAGCAGTTCTTC. It translates to CASSYRSNAHEQFF.

This clonotype was seen ten or more times. CDR3 DNA: TGTGCCAGCAGTTTACTGGGACCAAGAGGAGAGACCCAGTACTTC. This codes for CASSLLGPRGETQYF. The V gene is TRBV6-1, the J gene TRBJ2-5; D tentatively reads TRBD1 or TRBD2 (5 bases each). The CDR3 is 15 amino acids. The germline V gene encodes CDR1 MNHNS and CDR2 SASEGT. The ends were cut back, 5 bases at V and 4 bases at J, with 17 bases in the middle.

This clonotype was picked up a small number of times. This chain joins TRBV24-1 and TRBJ1-1; a weak D match, TRBD1 (6 bases). The CDR3 is 14 amino acids. V was trimmed by 5 bases and J by 1 base, leaving 10 bases between them. Germline V gene lookup returns CDR1 KGHDR and CDR2 SFDVKD. The CDR3 sequence is CATSATTGNTEAFF. In DNA form, the CDR3 reads TGTGCCACCAGTGCCACGACAGGGAACACTGAAGCTTTCTTT.

The table lists this clonotype with many counts. The rearrangement uses TRBV30 and TRBJ2-1; maybe TRBD1 (5 bases). Trimming removed 5 bases at V and 10 bases at J, with 15 bases between. Per germline, CDR1 GTSNPN and CDR2 SVGIG (reference sequence). This CDR3 is built from 12 residues. The CDR3 here is CAWDLGAGEQFF. The DNA for the CDR3 is TGTGCCTGGGACCTTGGGGCAGGGGAGCAGTTCTTC.

This clonotype has just a few counts. The chain is built from TRBV5-4 and TRBJ1-1; D is unclear. Per the germline V gene, CDR1 is SGHNT and CDR2 is YYREEE (reference sequence). This CDR3 comprises 15 residues. Between the trimmed V and J ends, which lost 0 bases and 1 base, there was a span of 10 bases. CDR3 region: CASSLDLTANTEAFF. Here the CDR3 DNA reads TGTGCCAGCAGCTTGGATTTAACAGCGAACACTGAAGCTTTCTTT.

This chain links TRBV30 with TRBJ1-5; maybe TRBD1 (6 bases). V lost 7 bases and J lost 2, with 15 bases in between. This CDR3 comprises 14 residues. In germline, CDR1 is GTSNPN, CDR2 SVGIG (reference sequence). This chain's CDR3 is CALEVGGGNQPQHF. In DNA form, the CDR3 reads TGTGCCTTGGAGGTGGGGGGCGGCAATCAGCCCCAGCATTTT.

At least ten counts were recorded for this clonotype. This chain joins TRBV6-2 or TRBV6-3 and TRBJ1-5; perhaps TRBD1 as D (6 bases). V was pared by 4 bases and J by 7 bases, with 17 bases between. Germline lookup yields CDR1 MNHEY and CDR2 SVGEGT. The CDR3 runs to 15 residues. This CDR3 reads CASSSTPDSGQPQHF. In DNA form, the CDR3 reads TGTGCCAGCAGTTCGACGCCGGACAGCGGGCAGCCCCAGCATTTT.

This clonotype was counted between two and nine times. The chain couples TRBV27 to TRBJ2-1, with D perhaps matching TRBD1 (5 bases). The germline gives CDR1 MNHEY, CDR2 SMNVEV (reference sequence). The CDR3 is made up of 14 amino acids. Trimming pared 7 bases from V and 2 bases from J, leaving 12 bases between. The CDR3 region is CASMKQDTYNEQFF. The CDR3 coding sequence is TGTGCCAGCATGAAGCAGGACACCTACAATGAGCAGTTCTTC.

This clonotype was seen more than once but under ten times. The CDR3 protein is CATKEWTRRDYGYTF. The CDR3 region has the DNA TGTGCCACCAAAGAGTGGACCCGCCGGGACTATGGCTACACCTTC. The chain links TRBV19 to TRBJ1-2; no definite D call. Trimming took 10 bases from V and 3 from J, leaving 21 bases between them. The V gene's germline CDR1 is LNHDA and CDR2 SQIVND (reference sequence). The CDR3 is 15 amino acids.

Here the CDR3 reads CSAVGFSSYNEQFF. CDR3 DNA sequence: TGCAGTGCGGTGGGGTTCAGCTCCTACAATGAGCAGTTCTTC. V is TRBV20-1 and J is TRBJ2-1; unclear D gene. The CDR3 has 14 residues. Germline V lookup: CDR1 DFQATT, CDR2 SNEGSKA (reference sequence). V was trimmed by 6 bases and J by 0 bases, leaving 12 bases between them.

This clonotype was seen ten or more times. The chain carries TRBV12-3 or TRBV12-4 and TRBJ1-3, with D maybe TRBD1 (6 bases). The CDR3 extends over 16 amino acids. The V and J ends lost 5 bases and 4 bases respectively, with 18 bases between them. CDR3 in amino acids: CASSPGRGARGNTIYF. CDR3 in DNA: TGTGCCAGCAGTCCGGGGCGGGGGGCAAGGGGAAACACCATATATTTT.

This clonotype was counted at least ten times. V is TRBV18 and J is TRBJ2-2; the D gene is possibly TRBD2 (5 bases). The CDR3 runs to 15 residues. The V end lost 0 bases, the J end lost 4 bases, and 9 bases lay between the germline ends. CDR1 is KGHSH, CDR2 LQKENI, per germline. Written as DNA, the CDR3 is TGTGCCAGCTCACCACCCGGAGGTGCCACCGGGGAGCTGTTTTTT. Residues: CASSPPGGATGELFF.

J is TRBJ1-2 and V is TRBV9, with TRBD1 as a possible D gene (5 bases). Looked up from germline, CDR1 is SGDLS and CDR2 is YYNGEE. V lost 0 bases and J 1 base, leaving 7 bases between the germline ends. The CDR3 spans 14 residues. CDR3 protein: CASSVAQGNYGYTF. The CDR3 nucleotides are TGTGCCAGCAGCGTAGCTCAGGGTAACTATGGCTACACCTTC.

The chain is built from TRBV19 and TRBJ2-2; 10 nucleotides match TRBD1. This CDR3 has 16 residues. With 7 bases clipped from V and 4 bases from J, the junction kept 9 bases outside the gene matches. CDR1 is LNHDA, CDR2 SQIVND, per germline (reference sequence). This CDR3 is CASTRQGARSTGELFF. Here the CDR3 DNA reads TGTGCCAGTACTAGACAGGGGGCGCGGAGCACCGGGGAGCTGTTTTTT.

This clonotype occurred many times. The V call is TRBV30, the J call TRBJ2-1; 10 bases agree with TRBD1. CDR1 is GTSNPN, CDR2 SVGIG, per germline (reference sequence). The CDR3 totals 14 residues. With V trimmed by 2 bases and J by 9 bases, 7 bases remained unmatched. The CDR3, as DNA: TGTGCCTGGAGTTCGGGGACAGGGGTTTCTGAGCAGTTCTTC. Translation gives CAWSSGTGVSEQFF. The full variable domain, rest sourced from reference TRBV30 and TRBJ2-1, is SQTIHQWPATLVQPVGSPLSLECTVEGTSNPNLYWYRQAAGRGLQLLFYSVGIGQISSEVPQNLSASRPQDRQFILSSKKLLLSDSGFYLCAWSSGTGVSEQFFGPGTRLTVL.

The chain links TRBV24-1 to TRBJ2-5, with 14 bases fitting TRBD2. The germline CDR1 and CDR2 sequences are KGHDR and SFDVKD. After removal of 4 bases from V and 5 bases from J, the junction contained 5 bases not matched to a gene. The CDR3 contains 16 residues. CDR3 DNA sequence: TGTGCCACCAGTGACTCGGGACTAGCGGGAGATGAGACCCAGTACTTC. This translates into CATSDSGLAGDETQYF.

The J gene is TRBJ2-7, the V gene TRBV6-6; 16 bases map to TRBD2. The CDR3 spans 16 residues. CDR1 MNHNY and CDR2 SVGAGI come from the germline V gene (reference sequence). V lost 2 bases to trimming and J lost 5 bases; unmatched junction nucleotides: 3. The CDR3 sequence: CASSYTGLAGGDEQYF. In nucleotides, the CDR3 is TGTGCCAGCAGTTACACGGGACTAGCGGGAGGGGACGAGCAGTACTTC.